The text below deals with one T cell receptor (beta chain). These data belong to a study of blood T cell repertoires in COVID-19. Authors' analysis steps: Reference gene primer amplification gave nucleated cell count estimates. Profiled with immunoSEQ multiplex PCR; TCRdb holds only in-frame clones, not every one. V, J and clone size reflect that table, while D and trimming were determined from the DNA. The sample consists of some 180,000 clones, 78% of them appearing once. Per the germline V gene, CDR1 is SEHNR and CDR2 is FQNEAQ (reference sequence). V lost 4 bases to trimming and J lost 4 bases; unmatched junction nucleotides: 6. The CDR3 contains 15 residues.

The rearrangement links TRBV7-9 to TRBJ1-4; the match to TRBD1 covers 7 bases. This TCR was sampled from a woman older than 75 with active or convalescent COVID-19. The sequenced material came from peripheral blood. The CDR3 sequence is CASSSGTVHNEKLFF. DNA of the CDR3: TGTGCCAGCAGCTCCGGGACAGTACATAATGAAAAACTGTTTTTT. Full variable domain (rest looked up from reference TRBV7-9 and TRBJ1-4): DTGVSQNPRHKITKRGQNVTFRCDPISEHNRLYWYRQTLGQGPEFLTYFQNEAQLEKSRLLSDRFSAERPKGSFSTLEIQRTEQGDSAMYLCASSSGTVHNEKLFFGSGTQLSVL.